This is a list of T cell receptor beta chains from one sample in a study of blood T cell repertoires in COVID-19. Profiling relied on immunoSEQ multiplex PCR, and the TCRdb table lists in-frame clones only, not all of them. The sample includes about 39,000 clones, 70% to 90% of them seen just once. Sequenced material: peripheral blood. These receptors were obtained from a human donor in a cohort sampled during active COVID-19. CDR3s include the opening cysteine and the closing phenylalanine or tryptophan. D genes are given only for firm matches. Expanded clones get a size class; other rows say once, few or many, or leave the size out.

J | D | size | V | DNA | CDR3
TRBJ2-3 | . | few | TRBV10-1 | TGCGCCAGCAGTGAGTCGCCTAGCCCCAGCCCAGATACGCAGTATTTT | CASSESPSPSPDTQYF
TRBJ2-1 | TRBD2 | . | TRBV5-1 | TGCGCCAGCAGTCGTGACGGGACTAGCGGGAACAATGAGCAGTTCTTC | CASSRDGTSGNNEQFF
TRBJ2-7 | . | . | TRBV7-9 | TGTGCCAGCAGCACTTCAGGGTTCGACGAGCAGTACTTC | CASSTSGFDEQYF
TRBJ1-4 | TRBD1 | . | TRBV9 | TGTGCCAGCAGCGCACAGGGGATCCCTAATGAAAAACTGTTTTTT | CASSAQGIPNEKLFF
TRBJ2-1 | . | . | TRBV7-8 | TGTGCCAGCAGTTCCTACTTGGAGGCCTACAATGAGCAGTTCTTC | CASSSYLEAYNEQFF
TRBJ1-2 | TRBD1 | . | TRBV7-6 | TGTGCCAGCAGCTCCTGGACAGGGACGAACTATGGCTACACCTTC | CASSSWTGTNYGYTF
TRBJ2-7 | TRBD1 | once | TRBV6-5 | TGTGCCAGCAGTAACCCCCCGGGACAGGAGAAGCAGTACTTC | CASSNPPGQEKQYF
TRBJ1-6 | . | . | TRBV7-2 | TGTGCCAGCAGCTTATTAAAGGGGCGTGGACCCCTCCACTTT | CASSLLKGRGPLHF
TRBJ1-5 | TRBD1 | . | TRBV30 | TGTGCCTGGGCCACTGACAGGGGAGGGCAGCCCCAGCATTTT | CAWATDRGGQPQHF
TRBJ1-6 | . | few | TRBV3-1/TRBV3-2 | TGTGCCAGCTGTGAGAACCTTTCAAATTCACCCCTCCACTTT | CASCENLSNSPLHF
TRBJ1-1 | . | few | TRBV7-3 | TGTGCCAGCAGCTCCCAACAGGGAACTGAAGCTTTCTTT | CASSSQQGTEAFF
TRBJ1-5 | . | . | TRBV29-1 | TGCAGCGTTTCTCCCGGAGGCAATCAGCCCCAGCATTTT | CSVSPGGNQPQHF
TRBJ1-6 | . | once | TRBV10-3 | TGTGCCATCAGTGAGTCGAACAGATATAATTCACCCCTCCACTTT | CAISESNRYNSPLHF